This TCR beta chain appears in the sequencing data of a study of T-cell reconstitution after alpha-beta-depleted transplantation in children. V lost 0 bases, J lost 1 base, and 6 bases lay in between. Germline loops: CDR1 DFQATT, CDR2 SNEGSKA (reference sequence). CDR3 size: 13 residues. The TCRbeta library was prepared with unique molecular identifiers. Via MiXCR, TCRdb re-called the PCR reads, giving one row per CDR3 protein. Among about 690,000 distinct CDR3 sequences, around 17% were seen once, and the ten largest hold approximately 1%. This clonotype was detected many times. V usage is TRBV20-1 and J usage is TRBJ1-1; TRBD1 is a possible D gene (5 bases). This receptor was identified in a human donor who donated a stem cell graft to a child with acute myeloid leukemia. The source material was PBMCs from the stem cell graft donor, sampled from the stem cell graft. CDR3 sequence: CSARDRANTEAFF. DNA for the CDR3: TGCAGTGCTAGAGACAGGGCGAACACTGAAGCTTTCTTT.